Below, 10 T cell receptor beta chains from the same sample are listed, as sequenced in a study of cytomegalovirus exposure and HLA in healthy donors. PCR involved 60 Vbeta and 13 Jbeta primers. Libraries were prepared by immunoSEQ multiplex PCR; TCRdb keeps only in-frame clonotypes and omits some of them. This sample has approximately 130,000 clones; 70% to 80% occur once, and the top ten carry 1.8%. Sequencing input: PBMCs. These receptors were taken from a female donor in good health and CMV-seropositive.

The V and J genes are TRBV7-3 and TRBJ2-3; 9 bases match TRBD2. CDR3 size: 15 residues. Germline values: CDR1 SGHTA, CDR2 FQGTGA. With V trimmed by 2 bases and J by 6 bases, 6 bases remained unmatched. CDR3 in amino acids: CASSLSSGARDTQYF. The CDR3 DNA reads TGTGCCAGCAGCTTATCTAGCGGGGCCCGGGATACGCAGTATTTT.

Comments on this clone: The junction differs from germline at one of its ends, possibly a read error. The chain is built from TRBV7-9 and TRBJ2-7; D possibly corresponds to TRBD2 (6 bases). CDR3 length: 13 amino acids. In germline, CDR1 is SEHNR, CDR2 FQNEAQ (reference sequence). This CDR3 is CSSLGGISYEQYF. DNA for the CDR3: TGTTCCAGCCTTGGCGGGATTTCCTACGAGCAGTACTTC.

The genes are TRBV7-7 and TRBJ2-5, with D maybe TRBD1 (6 bases). Germline V CDR1 and CDR2: SSHAT, FNYEAQ (reference sequence). V was pared by 5 bases and J by 1 base, with 14 bases between. This CDR3 has 15 residues. The CDR3 sequence: CASSPETGSQETQYF. Written as DNA, the CDR3 is TGTGCCAGCAGCCCCGAAACAGGGAGCCAAGAGACCCAGTACTTC.

The sample holds a few counts of this clone. The genes are TRBV19 and TRBJ2-5, with 7 bases aligning to TRBD2. This CDR3 is 15 amino acids long. The junction had 3 bases not matched to a gene; V was cut back by 0 bases and J by 2 bases. Germline CDR1 LNHDA, CDR2 SQIVND (reference sequence). CDR3 coding DNA: TGTGCCAGTAGTATAGAACTAGCGAGACAAGAGACCCAGTACTTC. Translating gives CASSIELARQETQYF.

The rearrangement links TRBV6-5 to TRBJ1-1, with TRBD1 identical over 7 bases. This CDR3 has 14 amino acids. The trim removed 5 bases at V and 3 bases at J, leaving 6 bases unmatched. Germline V CDR1 and CDR2: MNHEY, SVGAGI. The CDR3 reads CASSETGDHTEAFF. The CDR3 coding sequence is TGTGCCAGCAGTGAAACAGGGGACCACACTGAAGCTTTCTTT.

V gene TRBV5-5 combines with J gene TRBJ1-4; D not certain. CDR1 SGHKS and CDR2 YYEKEE come from the germline V gene (reference sequence). V lost 2 bases and J 1 base, leaving 6 bases between the germline ends. The CDR3 sequence is 14 residues long. CDR3 DNA sequence: TGTGCCAGCAGCTTACGGGAAACTAATGAAAAACTGTTTTTT. Encoded protein: CASSLRETNEKLFF.

Notes on this clone: The sample carries other DNA sequences with the same CDR3. V usage is TRBV5-1 and J usage is TRBJ2-1; 7 bases fit TRBD2. CDR1 and CDR2 from the germline V gene are SGHRS and YFSETQ. CDR3 length: 14 residues. J was trimmed by 4 bases and V by 1 base; bases with no gene match: 2. CDR3 sequence: CASSLSGDYNEQFF. CDR3 sequence (DNA): TGCGCCAGCAGCTTGAGCGGGGATTACAATGAGCAGTTCTTC.

This chain uses TRBV2 with TRBJ2-1; 9 bases align to TRBD2. From germline, CDR1 is SNHLY and CDR2 FYNNEI. V shed 7 bases and J 9 bases; nucleotides not matched to a gene: 13. The CDR3 spans 15 residues. As DNA, the CDR3 is TGTGCCAGCACCGGACAGAGCGGGAGGCTCGCTGAGCAGTTCTTC. Amino acid sequence: CASTGQSGRLAEQFF.

The chain is built from TRBV27 and TRBJ1-5, with a tentative D call TRBD1 (6 bases). Germline V gene lookup returns CDR1 MNHEY and CDR2 SMNVEV (reference sequence). The CDR3 covers 13 residues. V shed 6 bases and J shed 7 bases, with 13 bases lying between them. The CDR3: CASSQGRLQPQHF. The CDR3 bases are TGTGCCAGCAGCCAGGGGAGATTGCAGCCCCAGCATTTT.

This clone was seen more than once but under ten times. The chain joins TRBV25-1 to TRBJ1-3; D perhaps matches TRBD1 (5 bases). V shed 0 bases and J shed 2 bases, with 11 bases lying between them. This CDR3 contains 16 residues. Germline values: CDR1 MGHDK, CDR2 SYGVNS. CDR3 amino acids: CASSEYGTFTGNTIYF. CDR3 nucleotides: TGTGCCAGCAGTGAATACGGGACTTTCACTGGAAACACCATATATTTT.